This is a list of T cell receptor beta chains from one sample in a study of T cell responses to AZD1222 COVID-19 vaccine. Repertoires were generated with immunoSEQ multiplex PCR, while TCRdb's copy carries only in-frame clones and drops some. The sample includes some 180,000 clones, 80% to 95% of them seen just once. The sample in question was peripheral blood, obtained on day 0 of AZD1222 vaccination. These receptors all come from an adult in good health. The CDR3 runs from the conserved cysteine through the conserved F or W. D genes are given only for firm matches.

>TRBJ2-2|TRBV5-8|TRBD1
CASSSDRATGELFF
TGTGCCAGCAGCTCGGACAGGGCCACCGGGGAGCTGTTTTTT
>TRBJ2-2|TRBV5-1|-
CASSVDRADGELFF
TGCGCCAGCTCCGTCGATCGGGCGGACGGGGAGCTGTTTTTT
>TRBJ2-2|TRBV13|-
CASSWAGIDTGELFF
TGTGCCAGCAGCTGGGCGGGGATAGACACCGGGGAGCTGTTTTTT
>TRBJ2-5|TRBV30|-
CAWSGRKQETQYF
TGTGCCTGGAGTGGTCGTAAACAAGAGACCCAGTACTTC
>TRBJ1-5|TRBV5-1|-
CASSQGPLENSNQPQHF
TGCGCCAGCAGCCAGGGCCCCCTTGAGAATAGCAATCAGCCCCAGCATTTT
>TRBJ1-1|TRBV25-1|-
CASGPDILTEAFF
TGTGCCAGCGGACCAGACATACTCACTGAAGCTTTCTTT
>TRBJ2-3|TRBV10-3|-
CAISELGASTDTQYF
TGTGCCATCAGTGAGTTGGGGGCAAGCACAGATACGCAGTATTTT
>TRBJ1-3|TRBV3-1/TRBV3-2|TRBD1
CASSRGIDRVSGNTIYF
TGTGCCAGCAGCCGGGGTATAGACAGGGTGTCTGGAAACACCATATATTTT
>TRBJ2-7|TRBV3-1/TRBV3-2|-
CASSLEKYEQYF
TGTGCCAGCAGCCTGGAAAAGTACGAGCAGTACTTC
>TRBJ2-7|TRBV4-2|-
CASSQAETRHEQYF
TGTGCCAGCAGCCAAGCAGAGACCCGCCACGAGCAGTACTTC
>TRBJ1-2|TRBV3-1/TRBV3-2|-
CASSRGGNYGYTF
TGTGCCAGCAGTCGCGGGGGGAACTATGGCTACACCTTC
>TRBJ1-2|TRBV4-1|-
CASSRDLNDGANYGYTF
TGCGCCAGCAGCCGGGACCTCAACGACGGGGCTAACTATGGCTACACCTTC
>TRBJ2-2|TRBV12-5|-
CASGITGTGGELFF
TGTGCTAGTGGTATTACAGGGACCGGCGGGGAGCTGTTTTTT
>TRBJ1-1|TRBV5-5|-
CASSHERGNSRNTEAFF
TGTGCCAGCAGTCATGAACGAGGGAATTCGCGGAACACTGAAGCTTTCTTT
>TRBJ1-1|TRBV19|-
CASSIVRGPNTEAFF
TGTGCCAGTAGTATAGTGAGGGGCCCGAACACTGAAGCTTTCTTT
>TRBJ2-3|TRBV9|TRBD1
CASSVGTGVDTQYF
TGTGCCAGCAGCGTAGGGACAGGGGTAGATACGCAGTATTTT
>TRBJ2-7|TRBV19|TRBD1
CASSIGGTGVNEQYF
TGTGCCAGTAGTATAGGGGGGACAGGGGTCAACGAGCAGTACTTC
>TRBJ2-3|TRBV5-1|-
CASSLGVQGIRDTQYF
TGCGCCAGCAGCCTAGGGGTGCAGGGGATCCGAGATACGCAGTATTTT
>TRBJ1-3|TRBV30|-
CAWSRHTIYF
TGTGCCTGGAGTCGTCACACCATATATTTT
>TRBJ1-4|TRBV4-1|-
CASSQEYSGGIGTEKLFF
TGCGCCAGCAGCCAAGAATACAGCGGAGGGATCGGGACTGAAAAACTGTTTTTT
>TRBJ2-7|TRBV9|TRBD1
CASSLRQGASEQYF
TGTGCCAGCAGCCTAAGACAGGGGGCGTCCGAGCAGTACTTC
>TRBJ1-5|TRBV7-9|-
CASSHTDSYQPQHF
TGTGCCAGCAGCCACACGGACAGTTATCAGCCCCAGCATTTT
>TRBJ2-1|TRBV14|-
CASSQGSEQFF
TGTGCCAGCAGCCAAGGGAGTGAGCAGTTCTTC
>TRBJ2-7|TRBV12-3/TRBV12-4|TRBD1
CASSPTGGYEQYF
TGTGCCAGCAGTCCAACAGGGGGCTACGAGCAGTACTTC
>TRBJ1-5|TRBV19|TRBD1
CASRTGGSSNQPQHF
TGTGCCAGTAGGACAGGGGGTTCGAGCAATCAGCCCCAGCATTTT
>TRBJ2-7|TRBV15|-
CATSRDRLLDSEQYF
TGTGCCACCAGCAGAGATCGACTATTGGACTCCGAGCAGTACTTC
>TRBJ1-5|TRBV19|-
CASSISHTGTGQPQHF
TGCGCCAGTAGTATTAGCCACACAGGGACGGGTCAGCCCCAGCATTTT
>TRBJ2-7|TRBV18|-
CASSPLPPPVYEQYF
TGTGCCAGCTCACCGCTCCCACCCCCCGTCTACGAGCAGTACTTC
>TRBJ2-1|TRBV5-1|-
CASSLPSQANEQFF
TGCGCCAGCAGCTTGCCGTCACAGGCAAATGAGCAGTTCTTC
>TRBJ2-6|TRBV7-9|-
CASSVRLPGANVLTF
TGTGCCAGCTCCGTTAGGCTTCCCGGGGCCAACGTCCTGACTTTC
>TRBJ2-2|TRBV6-5|-
CASRYQIGGELFF
TGTGCCAGCAGATACCAGATTGGCGGGGAGCTGTTTTTT
>TRBJ2-1|TRBV5-6|-
CASSLYRAYNEQFF
TGTGCCAGCAGCCTCTACAGGGCGTACAATGAGCAGTTCTTC
>TRBJ1-5|TRBV7-3|TRBD1
CASSLTLTGTGIGNQPQHF
TGTGCCAGCAGCTTAACTCTTACCGGGACAGGAATAGGCAATCAGCCCCAGCATTTT
>TRBJ2-5|TRBV18|TRBD2
CASSPLGLAGGGETQYF
TGTGCCAGCTCACCACTCGGACTAGCGGGCGGCGGCGAGACCCAGTACTTC
>TRBJ2-5|TRBV6-1|-
CASSYNRQETQYF
TGTGCCAGCAGTTATAATCGACAAGAGACCCAGTACTTC
>TRBJ2-6|TRBV19|TRBD1
CASSLTGGRYSGANVLTF
TGTGCCAGTAGTTTAACAGGGGGTCGGTACTCTGGGGCCAACGTCCTGACTTTC
>TRBJ2-1|TRBV27|-
CASSLFGQGGQFF
TGTGCCAGCAGTTTATTTGGTCAAGGGGGGCAGTTCTTC
>TRBJ2-2|TRBV4-2|-
CASSQDLRRGAQAGELFF
TGTGCCAGCAGCCAAGATCTCAGAAGGGGGGCGCAGGCCGGGGAGCTGTTTTTT
>TRBJ1-3|TRBV4-1|-
CASSPLGGTSSGNTIYF
TGCGCCAGCAGTCCCTTAGGCGGTACGAGCTCTGGAAACACCATATATTTT
>TRBJ2-3|TRBV7-8|-
CASSFFQGLGTDTQYF
TGTGCCAGCAGCTTTTTCCAGGGGTTGGGCACAGATACGCAGTATTTT
>TRBJ1-1|TRBV2|TRBD1
CASSPGTGGRAFF
TGTGCCAGCAGCCCCGGGACAGGGGGAAGGGCTTTCTTT
>TRBJ1-6|TRBV20-1|-
CSATEKTGFNSPLHF
TGCAGTGCTACTGAGAAAACAGGGTTTAATTCACCCCTCCACTTT
>TRBJ2-2|TRBV27|-
CASKGVEAGTGELFF
TGTGCCAGCAAGGGGGTGGAGGCAGGAACCGGGGAGCTGTTTTTT
>TRBJ2-5|TRBV2|-
CASGQLGETQYF
TGTGCCAGCGGCCAATTAGGAGAGACCCAGTACTTC
>TRBJ1-2|TRBV7-9|-
CASSFLDGYYGYTF
TGTGCCAGCAGCTTCCTGGACGGGTACTATGGCTACACCTTC
>TRBJ2-7|TRBV30|TRBD2
CAWSVRRASGRYEQYF
TGTGCCTGGAGTGTACGTAGGGCTAGCGGGAGGTACGAGCAGTACTTC
>TRBJ2-5|TRBV19|-
CASSGWEQETQYF
TGTGCCAGTAGTGGGTGGGAACAAGAGACCCAGTACTTC
>TRBJ2-3|TRBV10-1|-
CASSERTHGPDTQYF
TGCGCCAGCAGTGAGAGGACCCACGGGCCAGATACGCAGTATTTT
>TRBJ2-7|TRBV15|TRBD1
CATSTRQGSHEQYF
TGTGCCACAAGCACCCGACAGGGGAGTCACGAGCAGTACTTC
>TRBJ1-4|TRBV2|-
CASSERGVGTNEKLFF
TGTGCCAGCAGTGAAAGGGGGGTGGGGACTAATGAAAAACTGTTTTTT